This T cell receptor beta chain was sequenced for a study of STAT3 mutations in large granular lymphocyte leukemia. Study information: Among longitudinally sequenced T-LGLL patients, roughly half had canonical activating STAT3 mutations detected.

Broader study findings: Differing intervals and regimens complicate linking therapy response to clone burden. In several patients, dominant TCR clone burden exceeded STAT3 mutant burden. At least one immunodominant TCR beta clonotype appeared in every T-cell large granular lymphocyte leukemia patient.

TCRbeta libraries averaged about 40,773 productive templates per sample. Clones were read by immunoSEQ multiplex PCR, and TCRdb kept only the in-frame ones, dropping some. The table records about 42,000 clones, roughly 77% of them present only once. This CDR3 spans 14 amino acids. CDR1 is SGHRS, CDR2 YFSETQ, per germline. The V segment lost 4 bases and the J segment 2 bases; nucleotides outside the gene matches: 4. This clone was observed once. As yet, its antigen is unknown. The sample taken for sequencing was PBMCs. The chain has TRBV5-1 and TRBJ2-3; 7 positions agree with TRBD2. This sequence originates from a human donor with T large granular lymphocyte leukemia. Some clones in this sample may be carry-over from other donors' samples. The CDR3 loop is CASSGGEVTDTQYF. The CDR3 DNA follows: TGCGCCAGCAGCGGGGGGGAGGTCACAGATACGCAGTATTTT.